A selection of T cell receptor beta chains follows, all from one sample in a study of type 1 regulatory T cells. TCRdb reprocessed the reads with MiXCR, giving one entry per CDR3 protein. The table has about 65,000 distinct CDR3 sequences, nearly 50% seen once. Antigens of these TCRs are unknown. Sequenced input: cultured non-Tr1 T cells, either the whole culture or a sorted T cell fraction (not recorded which). Receptor source: a human donor in good health. The CDR3 runs from the conserved cysteine through the conserved F or W. A D gene is named only where the DNA matches it firmly. Size tells how often a clone was seen (once, few, many) or the class of an expanded clone, and some rows leave it out.

cdr3_aa cdr3_nt v_call clone_size d_call j_call
CAISERGYTTDTQYF TGTGCCATCAGTGAGCGGGGGTATACCACAGATACGCAGTATTTT TRBV10-3 . . TRBJ2-3
CSAMHLYNEQFF TGCAGTGCTATGCACTTGTACAATGAGCAGTTCTTC TRBV20-1 once . TRBJ2-1
CASSNPSVWGSGANVLTF . TRBV21-1 . . TRBJ2-6
CSASQDGGGGYNEQFF TGCAGTGCTAGCCAAGACGGGGGGGGCGGATACAATGAGCAGTTCTTC TRBV20-1 . TRBD2 TRBJ2-1
CASSLGQRQETQYF TGCGCCAGCAGCTTGGGACAGAGACAAGAGACCCAGTACTTC TRBV5-1 few . TRBJ2-5
CASGAFRWEKLFF TGTGCCAGCGGGGCCTTTAGATGGGAAAAACTGTTTTTT TRBV27 . . TRBJ1-4
CASSPQLGARNEKLFF TGTGCCAGTAGTCCACAACTCGGGGCGAGGAATGAAAAACTGTTTTTT TRBV19 . . TRBJ1-4
CSVEARHTLSYEQYF TGCAGCGTTGAAGCCCGGCATACTCTATCCTACGAGCAGTACTTC TRBV29-1 . . TRBJ2-7
CASSLVTGMLSTEAFF TGCGCCAGCAGCTTGGTAACAGGGATGTTGAGCACTGAAGCTTTCTTT TRBV5-1 few . TRBJ1-1
CASRERLAGGAAYNEQFF TGTGCCAGCAGGGAAAGACTAGCGGGGGGGGCGGCCTACAATGAGCAGTTCTTC TRBV27 . TRBD2 TRBJ2-1
CSASTSGGHTDTQYF TGCAGTGCTTCGACTAGCGGGGGGCACACAGATACGCAGTATTTT TRBV20-1 . TRBD2 TRBJ2-3
CASSLGQTGNSPLHF TGTGCCAGCAGCTTAGGGCAGACCGGGAATTCACCCCTCCACTTT TRBV7-6 many . TRBJ1-6
CASRRLAGEPTDTQYF TGTGCCAGCAGACGACTAGCGGGGGAGCCCACAGATACGCAGTATTTT TRBV12-3/TRBV12-4 . TRBD2 TRBJ2-3
CASSPGTGLETQYF TGTGCCAGCAGTCCCGGGACAGGCTTAGAGACCCAGTACTTC TRBV12-3/TRBV12-4 . TRBD1 TRBJ2-5
CASSLVSGREQYF TGCGCCAGCAGCTTGGTCTCGGGCAGAGAGCAGTACTTC TRBV5-1 few . TRBJ2-7
CASSQDRTATRTDTQYF TGTGCCAGCAGCCAAGATAGAACCGCAACCCGCACAGATACGCAGTATTTT TRBV4-2 many . TRBJ2-3
CASIPEVTGQGATF TGTGCCAGCATCCCTGAAGTCACGGGACAGGGGGCAACCTTC TRBV7-9 . TRBD1 TRBJ2-5
CASMRADTSTDTQYF TGTGCCAGCATGAGAGCGGATACGAGCACAGATACGCAGTATTTT TRBV2 . . TRBJ2-3
CASSSLQSYNQPQYF TGTGCCAGCAGTTCCCTACAGAGCTACAATCAGCCCCAGTATTTT TRBV12-3/TRBV12-4 . . TRBJ2-3
CASSHEPGTQYF TGTGCCAGCAGCCACGAGCCTGGGACCCAGTACTTC TRBV3-1 few . TRBJ2-5
CSAQRDEKLFF TGCAGTGCCCAGAGGGATGAAAAACTGTTTTTT TRBV20-1 . . TRBJ1-4
CASSWGQVTSGANVLTF TGTGCCAGCAGTTGGGGACAGGTTACCTCTGGGGCCAACGTCCTGACTTTC TRBV6-6 . TRBD1 TRBJ2-6
CASSFSLLYTDTQYF TGTGCCAGCAGCTTTTCGCTACTTTACACAGATACGCAGTATTTT TRBV7-4 . . TRBJ2-3
CASSAPTGGRNTGELFF TGTGCCAGCAGCGCCCCGACAGGGGGGCGGAACACCGGGGAGCTGTTTTTT TRBV5-4 . TRBD1 TRBJ2-2
CASSQIDNTEAFF TGTGCCAGCAGCCAAATCGATAATACTGAAGCTTTCTTT TRBV14 once . TRBJ1-1
CASSITVLGLSNTEAFF TGTGCCAGCAGCATAACGGTCCTGGGTCTTTCGAACACTGAAGCTTTCTTT TRBV7-9 medium-sized . TRBJ1-1
CASSPGRSGYTF TGTGCCAGCAGTCCCGGGAGGAGTGGCTACACCTTC TRBV2 . . TRBJ1-2
CASSFGTVDNEQFF TGTGCCAGCAGCTTCGGGACAGTTGACAATGAGCAGTTCTTC TRBV7-9 . TRBD1 TRBJ2-1
CASSPGRMETQYF TGTGCCAGCAGTCCGGGGCGGATGGAGACCCAGTACTTC TRBV27 few . TRBJ2-5
CASSIQRNYGYTF TGTGCCAGCAGTATACAGCGAAACTATGGCTACACCTTC TRBV12-3/TRBV12-4 few . TRBJ1-2
CSVQGGWDGYTF TGCAGTGTTCAGGGGGGTTGGGATGGCTACACCTTC TRBV20-1 few TRBD1 TRBJ1-2
CASSLEGGSYEQYF TGCGCCAGCAGCTTGGAGGGAGGCTCCTACGAGCAGTACTTC TRBV5-1 many . TRBJ2-7
CASSYSGLAFGTNTGELFF TGTGCCAGCAGTTACTCGGGACTAGCGTTCGGAACGAACACCGGGGAGCTGTTTTTT TRBV27 . TRBD2 TRBJ2-2
CASSLPAGTQQDTQYF TGTGCCAGCAGCTTGCCGGCAGGGACCCAGCAGGATACGCAGTATTTT TRBV5-4 few . TRBJ2-3
CASSLGDGRPSNYGYTF TGTGCCAGCAGCTTAGGGGACGGGAGACCCTCTAACTATGGCTACACCTTC TRBV7-8 few . TRBJ1-2
CSAKGLPF TGCAGTGCTAAAGGACTACCTTTC TRBV20-1 . . TRBJ2-7
CASSPGLSGNTIYF TGTGCCAGCTCACCAGGCCTCTCTGGAAACACCATATATTTT TRBV18 . . TRBJ1-3
CASSSGQGAAGELFF TGCGCCAGCAGCTCGGGACAGGGGGCAGCCGGGGAGCTGTTTTTT TRBV5-1 . TRBD1 TRBJ2-2
CASSIWGNTEAFF TGTGCCAGTAGTATATGGGGGAACACTGAAGCTTTCTTT TRBV19 few . TRBJ1-1
CASSLESLAGSTGTQYF TGTGCCAGCAGCTTAGAGTCTCTGGCGGGTTCGACTGGGACCCAGTACTTC TRBV11-3 many . TRBJ2-5
CATSLTSGGPGELFF TGTGCCACCAGCTTAACTAGCGGGGGGCCCGGGGAGCTGTTTTTT TRBV24-1 few TRBD2 TRBJ2-2
CAGRSQLNTEAFF TGTGCCGGCCGTTCACAGCTGAACACTGAAGCTTTCTTT TRBV28 few . TRBJ1-1
CSALTSGGDDEQYF TGCAGTGCCCTGACTAGCGGGGGGGACGACGAGCAGTACTTC TRBV20-1 . TRBD2 TRBJ2-7
CSAWTSGGGNEQFF TGCAGTGCCTGGACTAGCGGGGGGGGCAATGAGCAGTTCTTC TRBV20-1 . TRBD2 TRBJ2-1
CASSLFTAGASNQPQHF TGTGCCAGCAGTTTATTTACGGCAGGGGCTAGCAATCAGCCCCAGCATTTT TRBV28 . . TRBJ1-5
CASSVTGNAEAFF TGTGCCAGCAGCGTCACGGGTAATGCTGAAGCTTTCTTT TRBV9 many . TRBJ1-1
CSVPDKNTEAFF TGCAGTGTACCGGACAAGAACACTGAAGCTTTCTTT TRBV20-1 few . TRBJ1-1
CASSEDRANGYTF TGTGCCAGCAGCGAGGACAGGGCGAATGGCTACACCTTC TRBV2 few TRBD1 TRBJ1-2
CASSHTGGSGANVLTF TGTGCCAGCAGCCATACAGGGGGATCTGGGGCCAACGTCCTGACTTTC TRBV3-1 few TRBD1 TRBJ2-6
CASSVVPGGTGELFF TGTGCCAGCAGCGTAGTGCCGGGGGGGACCGGGGAGCTGTTTTTT TRBV9 . TRBD2 TRBJ2-2
CASSPLVGDTQYF TGTGCCAGCAGCCCCTTAGTCGGAGATACGCAGTATTTT TRBV2 . . TRBJ2-3
CASSYFGRQTEFF TGTGCCAGCAGTTATTTCGGACGTCAGACCGAGTTCTTC TRBV6-2/TRBV6-3 few . TRBJ2-1